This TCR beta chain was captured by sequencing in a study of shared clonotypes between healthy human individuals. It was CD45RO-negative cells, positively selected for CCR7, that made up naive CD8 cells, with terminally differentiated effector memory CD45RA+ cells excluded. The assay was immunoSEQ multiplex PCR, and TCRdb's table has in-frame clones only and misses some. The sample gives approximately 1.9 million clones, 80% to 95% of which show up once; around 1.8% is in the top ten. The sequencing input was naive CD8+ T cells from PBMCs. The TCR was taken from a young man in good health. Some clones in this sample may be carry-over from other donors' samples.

Written as DNA, the CDR3 is TGCGCCAGCAGCCAAGATATTCGCGGGAGCTACGAGCAGTACTTC. Protein: CASSQDIRGSYEQYF. This chain uses TRBV4-1 with TRBJ2-7; 7 positions agree with TRBD2. Trimming took 0 bases from V and 3 from J; bases not matched to a gene: 5. Germline values: CDR1 MGHRA, CDR2 YSYEKL. The CDR3 has 15 amino acids.